This is a list of T cell receptor beta chains from one sample in a study of OX40 agonist ivuxolimab in advanced cancers. TCRdb keeps only in-frame clones here, not all; method: immunoSEQ multiplex PCR. This table has some 35,000 clones, around four fifths appearing once. The sample in question was CD4+ or CD8+ T cells sorted from blood, obtained in a trial of the OX40 agonist ivuxolimab. These receptors were taken from an adult with an advanced solid tumor such as melanoma, head and neck, liver or kidney cancer. The CDR3 runs from the conserved cysteine through the conserved F or W. A D gene is named only where the DNA matches it firmly. Rows give clone size only sometimes, using once, few, many, or a class for an expanded clone.

V gene,clone size,D gene,J gene,CDR3 length,CDR3 protein,CDR3 DNA
TRBV5-4,-,TRBD2,TRBJ2-1,18,CASSPLRDGGGLGNEQFF,TGTGCCAGCAGCCCGTTGCGAGATGGCGGGGGGTTGGGGAATGAGCAGTTCTTC
TRBV2,-,-,TRBJ2-1,15,CANPRGLLPGNEQFF,TGTGCCAACCCCAGGGGCCTACTCCCGGGTAATGAGCAGTTCTTC
TRBV5-6,-,-,TRBJ2-4,13,CASSFQSADIQYF,TGTGCCAGCAGCTTCCAATCGGCGGACATTCAGTACTTC
TRBV9,-,TRBD1,TRBJ1-1,14,CASSSVRGRAEAFF,TGTGCCAGCAGCTCTGTCAGGGGGCGAGCTGAAGCTTTCTTT
TRBV13,-,-,TRBJ2-3,17,CASSARLAGSAVSTQYF,TGTGCCAGCAGCGCCCGTCTAGCAGGTTCGGCCGTTAGTACGCAGTATTTT
TRBV18,-,-,TRBJ1-1,15,CASSPQGRLDTEAFF,TGTGCCAGCTCACCACAGGGGAGGCTGGACACTGAAGCTTTCTTT
TRBV7-2,-,-,TRBJ2-6,14,CASSEISGANVLTF,TGTGCCAGCAGCGAGATATCTGGGGCCAACGTCCTGACTTTC
TRBV6-1,-,-,TRBJ2-6,17,CASSEALLGAGANVLTF,TGTGCCAGCAGTGAAGCGCTTCTGGGCGCTGGGGCCAACGTCCTGACTTTC
TRBV9,-,-,TRBJ2-5,15,CASSVEGGAGETQYF,TGTGCCAGCAGCGTAGAAGGGGGGGCGGGGGAGACCCAGTACTTC
TRBV7-2,-,TRBD1,TRBJ2-4,15,CASSMGQGAGNIQYF,TGTGCCAGCAGCATGGGACAGGGGGCCGGAAACATTCAGTACTTC
TRBV30,-,-,TRBJ2-7,13,CAWSKGLLYEQYF,TGTGCCTGGAGCAAAGGGCTACTCTACGAGCAGTACTTC
TRBV10-3,few,-,TRBJ1-5,13,CAISESKGSAQHF,TGTGCCATCAGTGAGTCGAAGGGGTCGGCCCAGCATTTT
TRBV4-3,-,TRBD2,TRBJ2-1,17,CASSQGASGRVYNEQFF,TGCGCCAGCAGCCAAGGGGCTAGCGGGAGGGTTTACAATGAGCAGTTCTTC
TRBV7-8,once,TRBD1,TRBJ1-2,14,CASSLTRGSGGYTF,TGTGCCAGCAGCTTAACCAGGGGGAGCGGTGGCTACACCTTC
TRBV7-2,-,-,TRBJ1-5,15,CASSLEGFSNQPQHF,TGTGCCAGCAGCTTAGAGGGTTTTAGCAATCAGCCCCAGCATTTT
TRBV27,-,TRBD2,TRBJ2-5,13,CASGGGVEETQYF,TGTGCCAGCGGGGGAGGGGTTGAAGAGACCCAGTACTTC
TRBV7-2,-,-,TRBJ2-5,18,CASSLYTQGLGPVETQYF,TGTGCCAGCAGCTTATATACCCAAGGACTCGGCCCTGTAGAGACCCAGTACTTC
TRBV30,-,-,TRBJ2-1,11,CAWGEKTEQFF,TGTGCCTGGGGGGAGAAAACAGAGCAGTTCTTC
TRBV15,-,TRBD2,TRBJ2-1,16,CATRVEAGDPYNEQFF,TGTGCCACCAGAGTTGAAGCGGGAGACCCCTACAATGAGCAGTTCTTC
TRBV7-2,-,-,TRBJ1-5,13,CASSPNSNQPQHF,TGTGCCAGCAGCCCCAATAGCAATCAGCCCCAGCATTTT
TRBV7-9,few,TRBD2,TRBJ2-4,16,CASSLAPLAGGNIQYF,TGTGCCAGCAGCTTAGCTCCATTAGCGGGAGGAAACATTCAGTACTTC
TRBV6-4,-,-,TRBJ1-1,12,CASSDSFGEAFF,TGTGCCAGCAGTGACTCGTTCGGTGAAGCTTTCTTT
TRBV7-3,-,-,TRBJ1-2,14,CASSSPGRPYGYTF,TGTGCCAGCAGCTCCCCGGGCCGACCCTATGGCTACACCTTC
TRBV6-5,-,-,TRBJ2-1,13,CASAKSSYNEQFF,TGTGCCAGCGCCAAGAGCTCCTACAATGAGCAGTTCTTC
TRBV27,-,TRBD1,TRBJ2-7,17,CASSLYPSAGGKYEQYF,TGTGCCAGCAGTTTATACCCATCCGCAGGGGGCAAGTACGAGCAGTACTTC
TRBV10-3,-,-,TRBJ2-1,16,CAISDLGESSTYEQFF,TGTGCCATCAGTGACTTAGGGGAGAGTTCTACTTATGAGCAGTTCTTC
TRBV11-2,few,-,TRBJ2-7,15,CASVLFGTPSNEQYF,TGTGCCAGCGTGCTGTTCGGGACCCCCTCCAACGAGCAGTACTTC
TRBV7-9,-,-,TRBJ1-3,17,CASSLDGLTYSGNTIYF,TGTGCCAGCAGCTTAGACGGCTTAACCTACTCTGGAAACACCATATATTTT
TRBV27,-,-,TRBJ1-1,15,CASSLFQGRSTEAFF,TGTGCCAGCAGTTTATTTCAGGGGAGGAGCACTGAAGCTTTCTTT
TRBV7-9,-,-,TRBJ1-5,13,CASSSDVSQPQHF,TGTGCCAGCAGCTCGGATGTGAGTCAGCCCCAGCATTTT
TRBV18,-,-,TRBJ1-5,18,CASSALGADLYSNQPQHF,TGTGCCAGCTCAGCCTTAGGAGCAGACCTCTATAGCAATCAGCCCCAGCATTTT
TRBV27,-,-,TRBJ1-1,15,CASSSLQGGNTEAFF,TGTGCCAGCAGCTCTCTCCAGGGCGGTAACACTGAAGCTTTCTTT
TRBV9,-,TRBD2,TRBJ2-7,14,CASSVGGSSYEQYF,TGTGCCAGCAGCGTGGGGGGGAGCTCCTACGAGCAGTACTTC
TRBV7-8,-,-,TRBJ2-3,14,CASSAGSFTDTQYF,TGTGCCAGCAGCGCCGGAAGCTTCACAGATACGCAGTATTTT
TRBV7-9,-,TRBD1,TRBJ2-7,14,CASSLGQATYEQYF,TGTGCCAGCAGCTTGGGACAGGCAACATACGAGCAGTACTTC
TRBV10-3,-,TRBD1,TRBJ1-1,14,CAISLQGASTEAFF,TGTGCCATCAGCCTACAGGGGGCGAGCACTGAAGCTTTCTTT
TRBV11-2,-,-,TRBJ2-5,16,CASSPHSGVDRETQYF,TGTGCCAGCAGCCCCCATAGCGGAGTTGACCGAGAGACCCAGTACTTC
TRBV2,-,-,TRBJ2-7,15,CASSEALVVTYEQYF,TGTGCCAGCAGTGAAGCGCTTGTAGTTACCTACGAGCAGTACTTC
TRBV5-5,-,-,TRBJ1-3,18,CASSHSQGGIGSGNTIYF,TGCGCCAGCAGCCATAGCCAGGGAGGGATCGGCTCTGGAAACACCATATATTTT
TRBV5-1,-,-,TRBJ2-1,15,CASTPQPATYNEQFF,TGCGCCAGCACCCCACAGCCGGCCACCTACAATGAGCAGTTCTTC
TRBV13,-,-,TRBJ1-1,13,CASSLGGNTEAFF,TGTGCCAGCAGCTTAGGGGGAAACACTGAAGCTTTCTTT